The entry below describes one T cell receptor beta chain. The sample belongs to a study of blood T cell repertoires in COVID-19. Original analysis: Scientists estimated how many nucleated cells there were by amplifying reference gene primers. Method: immunoSEQ multiplex PCR; TCRdb's copy keeps in-frame clones and lacks some. V, J and clone size are taken as reported in that table, and D and trimming were inferred from the DNA itself. The sample includes about 190,000 clones, around 84% seen only once; the top ten take under 15%. The sequenced sample consisted of peripheral blood. This sequence originates from a man aged 25-45 years with active or convalescent COVID-19.

CDR3: CASSQLSLVQPNTEAFF. CDR3 coding DNA: TGCGCCAGCAGCCAACTATCTCTAGTCCAGCCGAACACTGAAGCTTTCTTT. The V call is TRBV4-1, the J call TRBJ1-1; D ambiguous. The CDR3 has 17 amino acids. Germline V gene data show CDR1 as MGHRA and CDR2 as YSYEKL. V was shortened by 2 bases and J by 1 base, with 17 bases between the two germline ends.